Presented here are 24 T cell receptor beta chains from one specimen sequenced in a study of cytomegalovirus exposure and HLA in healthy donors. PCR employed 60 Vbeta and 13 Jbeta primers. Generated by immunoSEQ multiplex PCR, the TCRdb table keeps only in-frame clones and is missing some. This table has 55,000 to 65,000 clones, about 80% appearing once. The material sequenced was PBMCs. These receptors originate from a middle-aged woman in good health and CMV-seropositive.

The CDR3 sequence: CASSSQGGGSSYNSPLHF. CDR3 DNA sequence: TGCGCCAGCAGCTCACAGGGTGGGGGAAGCTCCTATAATTCACCCCTCCACTTT. The chain recombines TRBV5-1 with TRBJ1-6; a weak D match, TRBD1 (6 bases). Per germline, CDR1 SGHRS and CDR2 YFSETQ. Trimming pared 3 bases from V and 0 bases from J, leaving 16 bases between. This CDR3 comprises 18 residues.

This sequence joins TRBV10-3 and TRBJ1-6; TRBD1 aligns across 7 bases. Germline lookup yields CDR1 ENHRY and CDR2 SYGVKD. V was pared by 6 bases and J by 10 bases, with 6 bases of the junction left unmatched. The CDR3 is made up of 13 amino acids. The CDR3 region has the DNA TGTGCCATCAGCGACAGGGTCGACTCACCCCTCCACTTT. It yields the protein CAISDRVDSPLHF.

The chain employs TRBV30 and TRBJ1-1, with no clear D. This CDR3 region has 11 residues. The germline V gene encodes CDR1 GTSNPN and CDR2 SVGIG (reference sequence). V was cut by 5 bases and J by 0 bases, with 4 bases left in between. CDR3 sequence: CAWAVNTEAFF. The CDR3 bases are TGTGCCTGGGCGGTGAACACTGAAGCTTTCTTT.

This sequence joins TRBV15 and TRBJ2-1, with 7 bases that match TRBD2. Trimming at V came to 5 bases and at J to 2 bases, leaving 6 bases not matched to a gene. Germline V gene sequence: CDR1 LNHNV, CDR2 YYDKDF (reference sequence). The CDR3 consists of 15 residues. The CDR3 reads CATSPAGLAYNEQFF. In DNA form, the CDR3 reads TGTGCCACCAGCCCTGCAGGACTAGCCTACAATGAGCAGTTCTTC.

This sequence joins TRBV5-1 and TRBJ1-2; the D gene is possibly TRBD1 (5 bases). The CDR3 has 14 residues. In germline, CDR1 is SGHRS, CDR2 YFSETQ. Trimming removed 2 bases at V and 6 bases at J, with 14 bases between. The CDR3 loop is CASSFGWGLDGYTF. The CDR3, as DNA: TGCGCCAGCAGCTTCGGGTGGGGACTCGATGGCTACACCTTC.

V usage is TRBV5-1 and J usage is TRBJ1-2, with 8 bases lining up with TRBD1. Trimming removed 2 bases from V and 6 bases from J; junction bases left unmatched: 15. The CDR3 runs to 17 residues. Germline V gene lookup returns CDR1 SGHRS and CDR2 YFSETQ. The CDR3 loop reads CASSFGFQGAVGHGYTF. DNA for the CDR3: TGCGCCAGCAGCTTCGGCTTTCAGGGGGCGGTTGGACATGGCTACACCTTC.

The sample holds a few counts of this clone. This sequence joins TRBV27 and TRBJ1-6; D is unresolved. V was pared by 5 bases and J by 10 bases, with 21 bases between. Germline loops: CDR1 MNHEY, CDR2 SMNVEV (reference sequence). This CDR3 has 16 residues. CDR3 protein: CASSPGLPRGHSPLHF. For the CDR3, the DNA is TGTGCCAGCAGTCCCGGACTCCCCCGGGGTCACTCACCCCTCCACTTT.

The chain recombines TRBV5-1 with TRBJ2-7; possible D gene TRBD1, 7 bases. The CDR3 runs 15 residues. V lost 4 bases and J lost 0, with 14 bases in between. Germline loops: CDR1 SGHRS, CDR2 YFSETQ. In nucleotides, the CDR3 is TGCGCCAGCAGCCCTACGCGGGACAGCTCCTACGAGCAGTACTTC. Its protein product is CASSPTRDSSYEQYF.

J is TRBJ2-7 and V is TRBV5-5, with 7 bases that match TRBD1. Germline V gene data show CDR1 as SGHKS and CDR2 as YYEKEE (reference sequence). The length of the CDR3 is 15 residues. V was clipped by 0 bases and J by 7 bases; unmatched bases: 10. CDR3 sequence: CASSLDRGRLREQYF. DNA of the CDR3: TGTGCCAGCAGCTTGGATAGGGGGCGCTTAAGGGAGCAGTACTTC.

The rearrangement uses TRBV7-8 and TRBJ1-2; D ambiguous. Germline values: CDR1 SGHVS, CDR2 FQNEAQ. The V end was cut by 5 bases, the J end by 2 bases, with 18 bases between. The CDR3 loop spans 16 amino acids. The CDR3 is CASSPRLSPTNYGYTF. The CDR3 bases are TGTGCCAGCAGCCCCAGACTAAGCCCTACAAACTATGGCTACACCTTC. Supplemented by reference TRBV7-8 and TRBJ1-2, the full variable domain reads GAGVSQSPRYKVAKRGQDVALRCDPISGHVSLFWYQQALGQGPEFLTYFQNEAQLDKSGLPSDRFFAERPEGSVSTLKIQRTQQEDSAVYLCASSPRLSPTNYGYTFGSGTRLTVV.

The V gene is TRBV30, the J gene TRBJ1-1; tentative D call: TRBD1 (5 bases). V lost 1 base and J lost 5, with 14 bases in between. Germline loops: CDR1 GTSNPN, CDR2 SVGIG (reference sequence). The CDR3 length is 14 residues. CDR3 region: CAWSAAGRETEAFF. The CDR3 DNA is TGTGCCTGGAGTGCAGCAGGGAGGGAAACTGAAGCTTTCTTT.

The CDR3 DNA reads TGTGCCAGCAGCGTAGAGGCCAGGGTCGACTATGGCTACACCTTC. Translated: CASSVEARVDYGYTF. This chain uses TRBV9 with TRBJ1-2, with D maybe TRBD1 (5 bases). With 0 bases removed from V and 3 bases from J, the gap between germline ends came to 12 bases. Germline V gene sequence: CDR1 SGDLS, CDR2 YYNGEE. The CDR3 runs 15 residues.

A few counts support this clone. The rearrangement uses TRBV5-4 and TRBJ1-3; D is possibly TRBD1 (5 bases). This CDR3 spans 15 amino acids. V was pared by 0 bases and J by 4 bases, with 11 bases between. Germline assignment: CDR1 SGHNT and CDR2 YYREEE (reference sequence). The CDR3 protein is CASSLAGREGNTIYF. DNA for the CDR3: TGTGCCAGCAGCTTGGCCGGCAGGGAAGGAAACACCATATATTTT.

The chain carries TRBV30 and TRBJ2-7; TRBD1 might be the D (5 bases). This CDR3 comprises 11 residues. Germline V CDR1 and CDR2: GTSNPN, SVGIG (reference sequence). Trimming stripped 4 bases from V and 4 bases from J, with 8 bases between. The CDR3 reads CAWNRQYEQYF. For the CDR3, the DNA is TGTGCCTGGAATCGACAGTACGAGCAGTACTTC.

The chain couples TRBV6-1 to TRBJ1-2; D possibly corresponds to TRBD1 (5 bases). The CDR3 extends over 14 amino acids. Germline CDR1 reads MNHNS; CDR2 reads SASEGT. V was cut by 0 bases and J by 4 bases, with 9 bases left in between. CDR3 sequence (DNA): TGTGCCAGCAGTGAAGCCCGACAGTCCTATGGCTACACCTTC. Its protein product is CASSEARQSYGYTF.

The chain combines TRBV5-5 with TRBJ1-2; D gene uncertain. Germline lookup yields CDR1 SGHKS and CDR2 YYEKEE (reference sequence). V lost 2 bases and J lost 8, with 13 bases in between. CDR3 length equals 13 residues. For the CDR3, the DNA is TGTGCCAGCAGCTTCGGGCGGGCTAACGGCTACACCTTC. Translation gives CASSFGRANGYTF.

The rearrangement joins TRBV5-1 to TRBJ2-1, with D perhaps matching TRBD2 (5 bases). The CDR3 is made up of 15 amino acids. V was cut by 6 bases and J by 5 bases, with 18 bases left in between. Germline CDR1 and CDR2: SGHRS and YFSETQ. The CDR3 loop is CASTRSVVANNEQFF. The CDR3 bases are TGCGCCAGCACCCGTTCGGTGGTAGCGAACAATGAGCAGTTCTTC.

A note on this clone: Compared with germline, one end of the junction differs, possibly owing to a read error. The CDR3 DNA reads as TGCGCCAGCAGCCAAGATATGCGTACGAACTATGGCCACACCTTC. It encodes CASSQDMRTNYGHTF. The chain recombines TRBV4-1 with TRBJ1-2; D gene ambiguous. The CDR3 runs 15 residues. Germline CDR1 reads MGHRA; CDR2 reads YSYEKL.

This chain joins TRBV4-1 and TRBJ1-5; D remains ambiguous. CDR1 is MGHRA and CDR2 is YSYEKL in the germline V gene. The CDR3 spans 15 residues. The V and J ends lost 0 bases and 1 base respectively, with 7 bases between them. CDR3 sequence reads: CASSQDGGSNQPQHF. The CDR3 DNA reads TGCGCCAGCAGCCAAGATGGAGGGAGCAATCAGCCCCAGCATTTT.

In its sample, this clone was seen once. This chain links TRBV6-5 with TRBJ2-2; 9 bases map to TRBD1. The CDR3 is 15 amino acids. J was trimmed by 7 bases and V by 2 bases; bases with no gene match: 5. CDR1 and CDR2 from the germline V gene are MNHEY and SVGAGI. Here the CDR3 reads CASSYDRGEIGELFF. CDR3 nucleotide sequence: TGTGCCAGCAGTTACGACAGGGGGGAAATCGGGGAGCTGTTTTTT.

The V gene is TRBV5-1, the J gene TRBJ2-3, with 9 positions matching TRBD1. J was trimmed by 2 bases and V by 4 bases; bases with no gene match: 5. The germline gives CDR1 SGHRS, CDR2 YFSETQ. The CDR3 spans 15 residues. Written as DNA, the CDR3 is TGCGCCAGCAGCCCTGGGACAGGGAACACAGATACGCAGTATTTT. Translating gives CASSPGTGNTDTQYF.

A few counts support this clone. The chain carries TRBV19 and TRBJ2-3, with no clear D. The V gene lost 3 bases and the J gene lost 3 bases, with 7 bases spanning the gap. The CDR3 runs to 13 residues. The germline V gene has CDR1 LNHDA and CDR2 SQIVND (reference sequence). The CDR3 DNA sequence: TGTGCCAGTAGTATGCGGATTACAGATACGCAGTATTTT. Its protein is CASSMRITDTQYF. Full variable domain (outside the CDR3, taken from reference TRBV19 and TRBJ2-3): DGGITQSPKYLFRKEGQNVTLSCEQNLNHDAMYWYRQDPGQGLRLIYYSQIVNDFQKGDIAEGYSVSREKKESFPLTVTSAQKNPTAFYLCASSMRITDTQYFGPGTRLTVL.

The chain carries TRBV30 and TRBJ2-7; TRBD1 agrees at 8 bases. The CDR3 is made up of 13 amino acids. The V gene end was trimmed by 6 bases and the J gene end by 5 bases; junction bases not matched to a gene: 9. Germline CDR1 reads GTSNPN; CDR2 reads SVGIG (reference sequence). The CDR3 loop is CACLRTGSHEQYF. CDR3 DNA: TGTGCCTGCCTCCGGACAGGGAGCCACGAGCAGTACTTC. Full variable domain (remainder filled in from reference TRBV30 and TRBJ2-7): SQTIHQWPATLVQPVGSPLSLECTVEGTSNPNLYWYRQAAGRGLQLLFYSVGIGQISSEVPQNLSASRPQDRQFILSSKKLLLSDSGFYLCACLRTGSHEQYFGPGTRLTVT.

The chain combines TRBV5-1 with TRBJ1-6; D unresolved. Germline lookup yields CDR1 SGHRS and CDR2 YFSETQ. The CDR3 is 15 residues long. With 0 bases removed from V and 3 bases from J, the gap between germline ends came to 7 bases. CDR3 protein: CASSLDSYYNSPLHF. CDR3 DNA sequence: TGCGCCAGCAGCTTGGACAGTTACTATAATTCACCCCTCCACTTT.